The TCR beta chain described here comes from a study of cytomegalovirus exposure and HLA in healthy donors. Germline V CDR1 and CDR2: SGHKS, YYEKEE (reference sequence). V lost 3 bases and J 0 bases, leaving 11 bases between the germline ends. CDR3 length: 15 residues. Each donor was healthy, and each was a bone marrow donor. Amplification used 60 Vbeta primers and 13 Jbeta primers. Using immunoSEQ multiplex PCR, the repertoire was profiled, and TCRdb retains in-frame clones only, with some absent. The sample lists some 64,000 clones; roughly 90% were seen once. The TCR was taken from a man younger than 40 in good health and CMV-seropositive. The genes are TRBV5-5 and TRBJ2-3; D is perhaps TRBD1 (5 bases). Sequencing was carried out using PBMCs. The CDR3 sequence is CASSYLGRSTDTQYF. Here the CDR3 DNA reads TGTGCCAGCAGCTATCTGGGGCGGAGCACAGATACGCAGTATTTT.